A selection of T cell receptor beta chains follows, all from one sample in a study of blood T cell repertoires in COVID-19. Only in-frame clones appear in the TCRdb table, and some are missing; sequencing was by immunoSEQ multiplex PCR. The sample shows roughly 100,000 clones, about three quarters of them seen only once. The sequenced sample was peripheral blood. All receptors come from a man at least 80 years old with COVID-19, enrolled during active disease. Both conserved end residues are part of each CDR3. D genes are given only for firm matches. Clone sizes are given selectively: once, few, many, or a class where the clone is expanded.

j_call: TRBJ1-1; clone_size: NA; d_call: TRBD1; v_call: TRBV19; cdr3_nt: TGTGCCAGTAGTAAGCCGGACAGGGCGATGAACACTGAAGCTTTCTTT; cdr3_aa: CASSKPDRAMNTEAFF
j_call: TRBJ1-5; clone_size: NA; d_call: TRBD1; v_call: TRBV18; cdr3_nt: TGTGCCAGCTCACAAACGGGACAGGCCCCTCAGCCCCAGCATTTT; cdr3_aa: CASSQTGQAPQPQHF
j_call: TRBJ1-1; clone_size: NA; d_call: NA; v_call: TRBV7-9; cdr3_nt: TGTGCCAGCAGCTTCGTACAGGGTACTGAAGCTTTCTTT; cdr3_aa: CASSFVQGTEAFF
j_call: TRBJ1-2; clone_size: NA; d_call: NA; v_call: TRBV6-5; cdr3_nt: TGTGCCAGCAGTTCGGGGTTATATGGCTACACCTTC; cdr3_aa: CASSSGLYGYTF
j_call: TRBJ2-5; clone_size: NA; d_call: TRBD2; v_call: TRBV3-1/TRBV3-2; cdr3_nt: TGTGCCAGCGGACTAGCGGGAACAGAAGAGACCCAGTACTTC; cdr3_aa: CASGLAGTEETQYF
j_call: TRBJ2-7; clone_size: NA; d_call: NA; v_call: TRBV6-2/TRBV6-3; cdr3_nt: TGTGCCAGCAGTTACTCCCCCCCCGGGATAGCCCACGAGCAGTACTTC; cdr3_aa: CASSYSPPGIAHEQYF
j_call: TRBJ2-5; clone_size: NA; d_call: TRBD2; v_call: TRBV2; cdr3_nt: TGTGCCAGCAGATCTACTAGCGGGAGGCAAGAGACCCAGTACTTC; cdr3_aa: CASRSTSGRQETQYF
j_call: TRBJ1-2; clone_size: few; d_call: NA; v_call: TRBV7-2; cdr3_nt: TGTGCCAGCAGCTTAGGTACAGGGCACGGCTACACCTTC; cdr3_aa: CASSLGTGHGYTF
j_call: TRBJ2-7; clone_size: once; d_call: NA; v_call: TRBV7-2; cdr3_nt: TGTGCCAGCAGCAAAACTACAGGTCCGGGTTACGAGCAGTACTTC; cdr3_aa: CASSKTTGPGYEQYF
j_call: TRBJ2-2; clone_size: NA; d_call: NA; v_call: TRBV6-5; cdr3_nt: TGTGCCAGCCTATTAGCGGCGAACACCGGGGAGCTGTTTTTT; cdr3_aa: CASLLAANTGELFF
j_call: TRBJ2-5; clone_size: NA; d_call: NA; v_call: TRBV7-6; cdr3_nt: TGTGCCAGCAGCTTAAACAGGGTAGGGGAGACCCAGTACTTC; cdr3_aa: CASSLNRVGETQYF
j_call: TRBJ2-1; clone_size: NA; d_call: TRBD1; v_call: TRBV5-1; cdr3_nt: TGCGCCAGCAGCTCGGGACAGGGCCTTAACTCCTACAATGAGCAGTTCTTC; cdr3_aa: CASSSGQGLNSYNEQFF
j_call: TRBJ1-5; clone_size: NA; d_call: TRBD1; v_call: TRBV19; cdr3_nt: TGTGCCAGTAGTCAGGGGGCATGGGGCCAGCCCCAGCATTTT; cdr3_aa: CASSQGAWGQPQHF
j_call: TRBJ2-7; clone_size: NA; d_call: TRBD1; v_call: TRBV9; cdr3_nt: TGTGCCAGCAGCTTCGCAGGGGGCGCGGGCGAGCAGTACTTC; cdr3_aa: CASSFAGGAGEQYF
j_call: TRBJ2-1; clone_size: NA; d_call: NA; v_call: TRBV29-1; cdr3_nt: TGCAGCGTTAGGCCCGGGAGAGAGAGCTCCTACAATGAGCAGTTCTTC; cdr3_aa: CSVRPGRESSYNEQFF
j_call: TRBJ1-4; clone_size: once; d_call: TRBD1; v_call: TRBV4-1; cdr3_nt: TGCGCCAGCAGCCAAGATCTGGACAGGTGGGGAAAACTGTTTTTT; cdr3_aa: CASSQDLDRWGKLFF
j_call: TRBJ1-1; clone_size: NA; d_call: TRBD1; v_call: TRBV4-1; cdr3_nt: TGCGCCAGCAGCGGCCTGGTACAGGGGCTTTTCACTGAAGCTTTCTTT; cdr3_aa: CASSGLVQGLFTEAFF
j_call: TRBJ2-3; clone_size: NA; d_call: NA; v_call: TRBV6-5; cdr3_nt: TGTGCCAGCAGTTACTCGTTCGGTACAGATACGCAGTATTTT; cdr3_aa: CASSYSFGTDTQYF
j_call: TRBJ1-2; clone_size: NA; d_call: NA; v_call: TRBV5-1; cdr3_nt: TGCGCCAGCAGCCCCGAAACGGAGGGCTATGGCTACACCTTC; cdr3_aa: CASSPETEGYGYTF
j_call: TRBJ2-7; clone_size: NA; d_call: TRBD1; v_call: TRBV6-5; cdr3_nt: TGTGCCAGCAGTCAATCCGGGACAGGGATCTACGAGCAGTACTTC; cdr3_aa: CASSQSGTGIYEQYF
j_call: TRBJ1-1; clone_size: NA; d_call: NA; v_call: TRBV18; cdr3_nt: TGTGCCAGCTCACCAAGCGTTGATCAAGCTTTCTTT; cdr3_aa: CASSPSVDQAFF
j_call: TRBJ1-4; clone_size: NA; d_call: NA; v_call: TRBV2; cdr3_nt: TGTGCCAGCAGGGTCAGAGAGGGTGAAAAACTGTTTTTT; cdr3_aa: CASRVREGEKLFF
j_call: TRBJ1-4; clone_size: once; d_call: NA; v_call: TRBV4-3; cdr3_nt: TGCGCCAGCAGCCCACGGACAGATGGTAATGAAAAACTGTTTTTT; cdr3_aa: CASSPRTDGNEKLFF
j_call: TRBJ2-3; clone_size: NA; d_call: NA; v_call: TRBV5-6; cdr3_nt: TGTGCCAGCAGCTTTCGGGAAGATACGCAGTATTTT; cdr3_aa: CASSFREDTQYF
j_call: TRBJ1-6; clone_size: NA; d_call: TRBD1; v_call: TRBV6-4; cdr3_nt: TGTGCCAGCAGTCGACAGGGGAATTCACCCCTCCACTTT; cdr3_aa: CASSRQGNSPLHF
j_call: TRBJ1-1; clone_size: NA; d_call: NA; v_call: TRBV7-9; cdr3_nt: TGTGCCAGCAGTCACCCCTTGGGGGCCCCGGGGACTGAAGCTTTCTTT; cdr3_aa: CASSHPLGAPGTEAFF
j_call: TRBJ1-1; clone_size: NA; d_call: TRBD1; v_call: TRBV28; cdr3_nt: TGTGCCAGCAGCCTCTCCGGACAGGGGAGGAGGGCTGAAGCTTTCTTT; cdr3_aa: CASSLSGQGRRAEAFF
j_call: TRBJ2-1; clone_size: NA; d_call: TRBD1; v_call: TRBV6-6; cdr3_nt: TGTGCCAGCAGTTACTTATCGGGACAGGGGAATGAGCAGTTCTTC; cdr3_aa: CASSYLSGQGNEQFF
j_call: TRBJ2-3; clone_size: NA; d_call: TRBD2; v_call: TRBV4-3; cdr3_nt: TGCGCCAGCAGCCAAGAGGGACTAGCGGGTTTTTTAGGGGATAGCACAGATACGCAGTATTTT; cdr3_aa: CASSQEGLAGFLGDSTDTQYF
j_call: TRBJ1-1; clone_size: NA; d_call: NA; v_call: TRBV6-5; cdr3_nt: TGTGCCAGCAGTCCACCCGACAGGAACACTGAAGCTTTCTTT; cdr3_aa: CASSPPDRNTEAFF
j_call: TRBJ2-7; clone_size: few; d_call: TRBD1; v_call: TRBV7-2; cdr3_nt: TGTGCCAGCAGCTTTAGTGGGGACAGTTTCTACGAGCAGTACTTC; cdr3_aa: CASSFSGDSFYEQYF
j_call: TRBJ2-3; clone_size: NA; d_call: TRBD2; v_call: TRBV7-3; cdr3_nt: TGTGCCAGCAGCTCTAGCGGAGGGACGCAGTATTTT; cdr3_aa: CASSSSGGTQYF
j_call: TRBJ2-7; clone_size: NA; d_call: TRBD2; v_call: TRBV25-1; cdr3_nt: TGTGCCAGCAGTGATACTAGCGGGACTTACTACGAGCAGTACTTC; cdr3_aa: CASSDTSGTYYEQYF
j_call: TRBJ2-7; clone_size: NA; d_call: NA; v_call: TRBV5-1; cdr3_nt: TGCGCCAGCAGCTTGGGAAAGGATTACCTCCCAGGCTACGAGCAGTACTTC; cdr3_aa: CASSLGKDYLPGYEQYF
j_call: TRBJ2-1; clone_size: NA; d_call: NA; v_call: TRBV7-9; cdr3_nt: TGTGCCAGCACCCATCAGGGGCGACAGGATGAGCAGTTCTTC; cdr3_aa: CASTHQGRQDEQFF
j_call: TRBJ2-3; clone_size: few; d_call: NA; v_call: TRBV19; cdr3_nt: TGTGCCAGTAGTATAAGGGGACTGGGGGATACGCAGTATTTT; cdr3_aa: CASSIRGLGDTQYF
j_call: TRBJ1-1; clone_size: NA; d_call: NA; v_call: TRBV2; cdr3_nt: TGTGCCAGCCGAAGGGGATCGAACACTGAAGCTTTCTTT; cdr3_aa: CASRRGSNTEAFF
j_call: TRBJ1-1; clone_size: NA; d_call: TRBD1; v_call: TRBV9; cdr3_nt: TGTGCCAGCAGCGCCGTAGTAGGGACCCGGGACAGGAAAACTGAAGCTTTCTTT; cdr3_aa: CASSAVVGTRDRKTEAFF
j_call: TRBJ1-1; clone_size: NA; d_call: NA; v_call: TRBV6-6; cdr3_nt: TGTGCCAGCTCCCTCGAAGCGGGAGCTTTCTTT; cdr3_aa: CASSLEAGAFF
j_call: TRBJ2-6; clone_size: NA; d_call: NA; v_call: TRBV7-9; cdr3_nt: TGTGCCAGCAGCTTTGGTTGGCGGGCTACGGGCAACGTCCTGACTTTC; cdr3_aa: CASSFGWRATGNVLTF
j_call: TRBJ1-1; clone_size: NA; d_call: TRBD1; v_call: TRBV7-2; cdr3_nt: TGTGCCAGCAGCTTAGCGGGGACAGGGGGCACTGAAGCTTTCTTT; cdr3_aa: CASSLAGTGGTEAFF
j_call: TRBJ2-5; clone_size: NA; d_call: TRBD1; v_call: TRBV11-2; cdr3_nt: TGTGCCAGCAGCCCAATGAAGACAGGGCAAGAGACCCAGTACTTC; cdr3_aa: CASSPMKTGQETQYF
j_call: TRBJ2-3; clone_size: NA; d_call: TRBD1; v_call: TRBV2; cdr3_nt: TGTGCCAGCAGTACTCCTCGGGACAGGGGACCTAGCACAGATACGCAGTATTTT; cdr3_aa: CASSTPRDRGPSTDTQYF
j_call: TRBJ2-1; clone_size: once; d_call: TRBD2; v_call: TRBV11-2; cdr3_nt: TGTGCCAGCAGGCGGGAGATGGCAATCAATGAGCAGTTCTTC; cdr3_aa: CASRREMAINEQFF
j_call: TRBJ1-2; clone_size: NA; d_call: TRBD1; v_call: TRBV29-1; cdr3_nt: TGCAGCGTTGAGGGACAGGGGTCCTGGGGCTACACCTTC; cdr3_aa: CSVEGQGSWGYTF
j_call: TRBJ2-4; clone_size: NA; d_call: TRBD2; v_call: TRBV6-1; cdr3_nt: TGTGCCAGCAGTGAACTTCTAGCGGGGACAGCCAAAAACATTCAGTACTTC; cdr3_aa: CASSELLAGTAKNIQYF
j_call: TRBJ2-2; clone_size: NA; d_call: TRBD2; v_call: TRBV7-3; cdr3_nt: TGTGCCAGCAGCGGGACTAGTCCCGGGGAGCTGTTTTTT; cdr3_aa: CASSGTSPGELFF
j_call: TRBJ1-2; clone_size: few; d_call: NA; v_call: TRBV4-3; cdr3_nt: TGCGCCAGCAGCCAAGATCCAGGCAGGGGAGATGGCTACACCTTC; cdr3_aa: CASSQDPGRGDGYTF